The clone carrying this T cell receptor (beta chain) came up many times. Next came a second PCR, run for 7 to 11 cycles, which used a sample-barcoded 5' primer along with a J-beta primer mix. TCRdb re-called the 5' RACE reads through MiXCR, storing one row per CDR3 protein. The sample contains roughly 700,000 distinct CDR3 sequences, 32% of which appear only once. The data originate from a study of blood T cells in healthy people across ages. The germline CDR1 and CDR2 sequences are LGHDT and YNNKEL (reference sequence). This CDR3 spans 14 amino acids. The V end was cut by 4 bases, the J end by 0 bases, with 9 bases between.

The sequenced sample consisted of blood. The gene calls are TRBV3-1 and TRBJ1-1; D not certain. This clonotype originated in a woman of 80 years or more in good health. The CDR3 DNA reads TGTGCCAGCAGCCCCTGGGGAGTGAACACTGAAGCTTTCTTT. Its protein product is CASSPWGVNTEAFF. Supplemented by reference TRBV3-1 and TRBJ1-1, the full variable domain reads DTAVSQTPKYLVTQMGNDKSIKCEQNLGHDTMYWYKQDSKKFLKIMFSYNNKELIINETVPNRFSPKSPDKAHLNLHINSLELGDSAVYFCASSPWGVNTEAFFGQGTRLTVV.